What follows is one T cell receptor (beta chain) and its context. Its antigen is not yet known. No clone much larger than this one lies a single base away; base qualities are absent. Explained via the paper, the time point label denotes: about 28 days (+/-7) after the second vaccine dose. AZD1222 recipients with second doses at about 4 weeks or about 12 weeks were pooled, because spike-specific TCR depth and breadth did not differ between schedules. The vaccinee samples were drawn from two UK trials, COV001 and COV002, one of which was a single-blind randomized controlled phase 2/3 trial testing AZD1222 (ChAdOx1 nCoV-19) in healthy adults. Trial participant PBMC samples were collected at day 0 and day 28 after the second dose for TCRbeta chain sequencing. The CDR3 regions of human TCRbeta chains were subjected to immunosequencing. In the original analysis: Repertoire TCRs were matched against a reference library of SARS-CoV-2-specific TCRs generated with the MIRA antigen-specificity platform. Breadth meant the fraction of unique TCRs that were SARS-CoV-2-associated, whereas depth meant the fraction of total T cells that were SARS-CoV-2-associated. Using the MIRA data, every spike-specific TCR was mapped to the spike region that the TCR reacted to and assigned to either a CD4 or a CD8 class. Log10-transformed breadth and depth values were compared by one-way ANOVA with Sidak's multiple comparisons tests. TCRdb obtained this table from immuneACCESS and retained in-frame rearrangements with V and J assigned. These tables miss some clones; where compared with another copy, unresolved V genes account for less than half of the shortfall, and the remainder is unexplained. That table gives V, J and clone size, and the DNA gave D and trimming. In all, the sample holds more than 65,000 clones, and around four fifths of those were seen once. Jointly, the top ten make up more than 20% of the sample.

V loses 4 bases of germline sequence and J loses 1 base, and the interval between the two ends is 10 bases. The CDR3 runs 14 amino acids, cysteine and phenylalanine included. CDR3 DNA only is kept here, 42 bases in frame from base 1. CDR1 and CDR2 are read off the germline V gene as SGHNT and YENEEA. This entry belongs to a study of T cell responses to AZD1222 COVID-19 vaccine (dated by TCRdb to the early 2020s). About the study as a whole: TCR sequencing covered some 240 trial participants: 207 given two doses of AZD1222 and some 25 given two doses of MenACWY control vaccine. Enrollment into the trials was organized by age into subgroups of 18-55, 56-69 and 70-plus years, and those subgroups contained approximately 160, 26 and 62 TCR-sequenced participants, respectively. Here is what the overall study found, with its caveats: A significant rise in spike-specific TCR breadth and depth was observed after two AZD1222 doses relative to day 0 and relative to MenACWY recipients. Only a handful of AZD1222 recipients were SARS-CoV-2 seropositive at baseline, limiting conclusions about previously exposed vaccinees. Epitopes outside the regions mutated in the B.1.351 and B.1.1.7 variants were reportedly recognized by nearly half of the unique spike-specific TCRs. Most participants were white British and females outnumbered males, and the authors suggested that clonal diversity may have been underestimated. The 56-69-year group was small, and its depth increase did not reach significance, likely because of low power. CD4 TCRs associated with the vaccine covered the entire spike protein, and the dominant responses were in regions 160-218 and 743-854. Because no samples from the day 14 peak response were available, repertoires could be characterized only after the peak T cell response.

The chain is encoded by TRBV11-3 joined to TRBJ1-1, with no reliable assignment of the D segment. The starting material was peripheral blood, obtained 28 days after the second AZD1222 dose. This TCR derives from an adult who received the AZD1222 COVID-19 vaccine. The CDR3 loop reads CASSSLLPNTEAFF. In nucleotides, the sequence is TGTGCCAGCAGCTCCCTCCTACCGAACACTGAAGCTTTCTTT.